These 16 T cell receptor beta chains came from one sample sequenced in a study of control samples from healthy donors and cancer patients. Clones were read by immunoSEQ multiplex PCR, and TCRdb kept only the in-frame ones, dropping some. The repertoire consists of 150,000 to 200,000 clones, with almost 90% occurring once and the leading ten covering roughly 5.3%. Sequenced: blood. The receptors shown here come from a woman aged 25 to 39 in good health.

The chain links TRBV20-1 to TRBJ2-2; TRBD2 is a possible D gene (5 bases). V shed 4 bases and J shed 6 bases, with 6 bases lying between them. This CDR3 is 11 amino acids long. CDR1 DFQATT and CDR2 SNEGSKA come from the germline V gene (reference sequence). The CDR3 loop is CSAKRAGELFF. The CDR3 nucleotides read TGCAGTGCTAAGAGGGCCGGGGAGCTGTTTTTT.

V usage is TRBV19 and J usage is TRBJ2-5; tentative D call: TRBD2 (6 bases). The germline CDR1 and CDR2 sequences are LNHDA and SQIVND (reference sequence). Trimming pared 3 bases from V and 5 bases from J, leaving 19 bases between. CDR3 length: 16 residues. The CDR3 is CASSMAGKGRFETQYF. In DNA form, the CDR3 reads TGTGCCAGTAGTATGGCGGGGAAGGGGCGATTCGAGACCCAGTACTTC.

This clone was picked up a small number of times. V and J are TRBV5-6 and TRBJ1-2; 10 bases agree with TRBD1. Germline CDR1 SGHDT, CDR2 YYEEEE. Trimming removed 1 base from V and 7 bases from J; junction bases left unmatched: 4. The CDR3 contains 14 residues. The CDR3 here is CASSLWDRGGGYTF. The CDR3 nucleotides read TGTGCCAGCAGCTTGTGGGACAGGGGAGGTGGCTACACCTTC.

The chain employs TRBV6-1 and TRBJ1-1; tentatively, D is TRBD1 (5 bases). The CDR3 extends over 15 amino acids. Between the trimmed V and J ends, which lost 3 bases and 3 bases, there was a span of 14 bases. Per germline, CDR1 MNHNS and CDR2 SASEGT. The DNA for the CDR3 is TGTGCCAGCAGTGACGTCCAAGGGACGTACACTGAAGCTTTCTTT. The encoded protein is CASSDVQGTYTEAFF.

V gene TRBV4-1 combines with J gene TRBJ2-7, with TRBD1 matching 10 bases. This CDR3 spans 14 amino acids. V lost 3 bases to trimming and J lost 1 base; unmatched junction nucleotides: 0. Looked up from germline, CDR1 is MGHRA and CDR2 is YSYEKL. Here the CDR3 DNA reads TGCGCCAGCAGCCAGGACAGGGGGTCCTACGAGCAGTACTTC. It is translated as CASSQDRGSYEQYF.

This clone was recorded once. The chain couples TRBV19 to TRBJ1-1; perhaps TRBD1 as D (6 bases). Germline V gene sequence: CDR1 LNHDA, CDR2 SQIVND (reference sequence). CDR3 length equals 15 residues. V lost 5 bases and J 3 bases, leaving 16 bases between the germline ends. Here the CDR3 DNA reads TGTGCCAGTAGTGTCTCACAGGGATCCTACACTGAAGCTTTCTTT. Protein sequence: CASSVSQGSYTEAFF.

This clone appeared a single time. The chain employs TRBV6-6 and TRBJ2-3; TRBD2 matches at 8 bases. Trimming took 5 bases from V and 4 from J; bases not matched to a gene: 14. The CDR3 is 17 amino acids. CDR1 is MNHNY, CDR2 SVGAGI, per germline (reference sequence). The CDR3 reads CASSPGLRLAGPDTQYF. In DNA, the CDR3 is TGTGCCAGCAGTCCCGGTTTGCGGCTAGCGGGTCCAGATACGCAGTATTTT.

J is TRBJ1-5 and V is TRBV4-1; no clear D. The ends were cut back, 4 bases at V and 4 bases at J, with 8 bases in the middle. The CDR3 consists of 13 residues. Germline CDR1 is MGHRA and CDR2 is YSYEKL. The CDR3 DNA follows: TGCGCCAGCAGCCCCGTGGGGAATCAGCCCCAGCATTTT. It translates to CASSPVGNQPQHF.

The V and J genes are TRBV4-1 and TRBJ1-4; 10 positions match TRBD1. The V gene's germline CDR1 is MGHRA and CDR2 YSYEKL. V was pared by 1 base and J by 3 bases, with 5 bases of the junction left unmatched. The CDR3 is made up of 17 amino acids. CDR3 DNA: TGCGCCAGCAGCCAAGGCGGGACAGGGGCCTCTAATGAAAAACTGTTTTTT. This translates into CASSQGGTGASNEKLFF.

On this clone itself: Other DNA sequences in the same sample also yield this CDR3. This chain uses TRBV19 with TRBJ1-2; 12 positions match TRBD1. The CDR3 sequence is 14 residues long. Germline CDR1 LNHDA, CDR2 SQIVND (reference sequence). V lost 5 bases to trimming and J lost 7 bases; unmatched junction nucleotides: 5. The CDR3 spells CASSPGQGAGGYTF. The CDR3 DNA reads as TGTGCCAGTAGTCCGGGACAGGGGGCGGGTGGCTACACCTTC. The entire variable domain, with the rest obtained from reference TRBV19 and TRBJ1-2, is as follows: DGGITQSPKYLFRKEGQNVTLSCEQNLNHDAMYWYRQDPGQGLRLIYYSQIVNDFQKGDIAEGYSVSREKKESFPLTVTSAQKNPTAFYLCASSPGQGAGGYTFGSGTRLTVV.

This clone was detected only a few times. Other DNA variants within this sample encode the same CDR3. V usage is TRBV7-9 and J usage is TRBJ1-2; 12 nucleotides align to TRBD1. The CDR3 consists of 13 residues. J gave up 8 bases and V 6 bases, and 4 bases lay outside the gene matches. Germline V gene lookup returns CDR1 SEHNR and CDR2 FQNEAQ (reference sequence). The CDR3 loop is CASRGQGAGGYTF. The CDR3 nucleotides are TGTGCCAGCAGGGGACAGGGGGCTGGAGGCTACACCTTC.

V gene TRBV5-1 combines with J gene TRBJ2-1, with D hard to call. Deletions cut 0 bases from V and 6 bases from J, with 22 bases between. This CDR3 contains 18 residues. Per the germline V gene, CDR1 is SGHRS and CDR2 is YFSETQ. The CDR3 loop reads CASSLDSPDKQKFNEQFF. CDR3 sequence (DNA): TGCGCCAGCAGCTTGGATTCCCCTGACAAACAGAAATTCAATGAGCAGTTCTTC.

Notes on this clone: Germline is not matched at one junction end, which may reflect a read error. This chain uses TRBV28 with TRBJ2-4; D not certain. Germline V lookup: CDR1 MDHEN, CDR2 SYDVKM. This CDR3 region has 17 residues. The CDR3 loop is CASRDLQQDPARNIQYF. The CDR3 bases are TGTGCCAGCAGAGACCTCCAGCAGGACCCAGCCAGAAACATTCAGTACTTC.

The chain has TRBV5-5 and TRBJ1-5; 8 nucleotides line up with TRBD1. The length of the CDR3 is 16 residues. The V gene's germline CDR1 is SGHKS and CDR2 YYEKEE (reference sequence). V was clipped by 2 bases and J by 0 bases; unmatched bases: 4. CDR3 nucleotide sequence: TGTGCCAGCAGCTTTACAGGGGGGAATAGCAATCAGCCCCAGCATTTT. It encodes CASSFTGGNSNQPQHF.

This chain connects TRBV6-5 to TRBJ1-1, with D possibly TRBD1 on 5 matching bases. V shed 5 bases and J shed 12 bases, with 19 bases lying between them. Germline assignment: CDR1 MNHEY and CDR2 SVGAGI. The CDR3 loop spans 13 amino acids. The CDR3 sequence is CASSPAIGTEPFF. The DNA of the CDR3 is TGTGCCAGCAGTCCCGCGATCGGGACGGAGCCTTTCTTT.

The gene calls are TRBV30 and TRBJ1-5; TRBD1 is a possible D gene (5 bases). Trimming stripped 2 bases from V and 6 bases from J, with 17 bases between. Germline V gives CDR1 GTSNPN, CDR2 SVGIG (reference sequence). CDR3 length: 15 residues. This chain's CDR3 is CAWSIFGGLSQPQHF. The CDR3 nucleotides read TGTGCCTGGAGTATCTTTGGGGGGTTAAGTCAGCCCCAGCATTTT.